These 19 T cell receptor beta chains share one sample of origin, sequenced in a study of post-analysis software for immune sequencing data. The study, taken as a whole, reports: Patients used about 5 TRBV segments, including TRBV5-6, TRBV5-1 and TRBV20-1, more often than controls.

The antigens of these receptors remain unknown. The TCR beta cDNA libraries carried unique molecular identifiers. Each CDR3 protein is one row after TCRdb ran MiXCR on the PCR reads. Seen here are roughly 570,000 distinct CDR3 sequences, around a third observed once, and the top ten hold approximately 6%. The specimen was blood. Receptors were obtained from a girl under 18 with multiple sclerosis.

This rearrangement joins TRBV27 to TRBJ1-4; D remains unclear. The CDR3 length is 13 residues. Deletions cut 6 bases from V and 5 bases from J, with 10 bases between. CDR1 MNHEY and CDR2 SMNVEV come from the germline V gene (reference sequence). The CDR3 reads CASRQRENEKLFF. In DNA form, the CDR3 reads TGTGCCAGCAGACAGAGGGAGAATGAAAAACTGTTTTTT.

This chain links TRBV20-1 with TRBJ2-1, with TRBD2 matching over 8 bases. The V and J ends lost 4 bases and 3 bases, in that order; junction bases with no gene match: 8. The CDR3 is 15 amino acids. CDR1 is DFQATT, CDR2 SNEGSKA, per germline (reference sequence). The CDR3 DNA sequence: TGCAGTGCTATCCCAGCGGGGGCCTACTACAATGAGCAGTTCTTC. This encodes CSAIPAGAYYNEQFF.

This clonotype was observed a few times. The CDR3 DNA follows: TGTGCCAGCAGCGTAGGGGGTTTCTCTGAAGCTTTCTTT. Protein product: CASSVGGFSEAFF. J is TRBJ1-1 and V is TRBV9; D not certain. This CDR3 spans 13 amino acids. The germline CDR1 and CDR2 sequences are SGDLS and YYNGEE. V gave up 0 bases and J gave up 6 bases, with 9 bases separating them.

The V call is TRBV5-1, the J call TRBJ2-5, with TRBD2 identical over 7 bases. The CDR3 covers 13 residues. The J segment lost 9 bases and the V segment lost 4 bases, leaving 9 bases of the junction unmatched. Looked up from germline, CDR1 is SGHRS and CDR2 is YFSETQ. CDR3 DNA: TGCGCCAGCAGCCGGGAGGTAGAGAGGTCCCAGTACTTC. It codes for CASSREVERSQYF. The variable domain in full, completed from reference TRBV5-1 and TRBJ2-5, reads KAGVTQTPRYLIKTRGQQVTLSCSPISGHRSVSWYQQTPGQGLQFLFEYFSETQRNKGNFPGRFSGRQFSNSRSEMNVSTLELGDSALYLCASSREVERSQYFGPGTRLLVL.

This chain joins TRBV6-6 and TRBJ2-5; 7 bases fit TRBD2. Trimming at V came to 0 bases and at J to 5 bases, leaving 3 bases not matched to a gene. Germline lookup yields CDR1 MNHNY and CDR2 SVGAGI (reference sequence). The CDR3 has 14 amino acids. The chain's CDR3 is CASSYSPGGETQYF. CDR3 sequence (DNA): TGTGCCAGCAGTTACTCACCCGGGGGGGAGACCCAGTACTTC.

This clonotype was recorded only once. This chain uses TRBV10-3 with TRBJ1-1; maybe TRBD1 (5 bases). Germline V gene data show CDR1 as ENHRY and CDR2 as SYGVKD. This CDR3 has 15 residues. The ends were cut back, 0 bases at V and 3 bases at J, with 11 bases in the middle. CDR3 sequence (DNA): TGTGCCATCAGTGAGTCAAGGGGATCAGACACTGAAGCTTTCTTT. Encoded protein: CAISESRGSDTEAFF.

J is TRBJ1-2 and V is TRBV2; TRBD1 might be the D (5 bases). V lost 1 base to trimming and J lost 4 bases, with 13 bases between them. There are 15 residues in the CDR3. Looked up from germline, CDR1 is SNHLY and CDR2 is FYNNEI. This CDR3 reads CASSEGSDSTYGYTF. The CDR3 DNA reads as TGTGCCAGCAGTGAAGGGTCTGACAGTACCTATGGCTACACCTTC.

The sample holds one count of this clonotype. J is TRBJ2-3 and V is TRBV4-1; D is perhaps TRBD1 or TRBD2 (6 bases each). From germline, CDR1 is MGHRA and CDR2 YSYEKL. The CDR3 is made up of 15 amino acids. V lost 3 bases to trimming and J lost 3 bases, with 13 bases between them. In DNA, the CDR3 is TGCGCCAGCAGCCACGGGGGCCGGAGGACAGATACGCAGTATTTT. Its translation is CASSHGGRRTDTQYF.

The chain recombines TRBV20-1 with TRBJ1-1; D is unresolved. The CDR3 runs to 12 residues. Germline V lookup: CDR1 DFQATT, CDR2 SNEGSKA (reference sequence). Trimming stripped 2 bases from V and 6 bases from J, with 10 bases between. The CDR3 DNA reads as TGCAGTGCTAGAATCGTAAGGTCTGAAGCTTTCTTT. Its protein is CSARIVRSEAFF.

This chain links TRBV29-1 with TRBJ2-1; 7 bases are a match to TRBD1. J gave up 13 bases and V 7 bases, and 19 bases lay outside the gene matches. Germline CDR1 reads SQVTM; CDR2 reads ANQGSEA. The CDR3 loop spans 14 amino acids. In DNA, the CDR3 is TGCAGCGCAGGGGCGGCAGGGGGAAAAGAGACCCAGTTCTTC. It codes for CSAGAAGGKETQFF.

The genes are TRBV6-6 and TRBJ1-1; D is uncertain. V shed 2 bases and J shed 2 bases, with 9 bases lying between them. CDR1 MNHNY and CDR2 SVGAGI come from the germline V gene (reference sequence). The CDR3 is made up of 14 amino acids. The CDR3 nucleotides read TGTGCCAGCAGTTACGATTCAGCAAACACTGAAGCTTTCTTT. As protein: CASSYDSANTEAFF.

There are a few counts of this clonotype. The chain combines TRBV11-2 with TRBJ2-5; 11 bases are a match to TRBD1. The CDR3 runs 15 residues. Germline lookup yields CDR1 SGHAT and CDR2 FQNNGV. The V segment lost 5 bases and the J segment 5 bases; nucleotides outside the gene matches: 7. As DNA, the CDR3 is TGTGCCAGCAGCCAGCGGACAGGGGGCATCGAGACCCAGTACTTC. It translates to CASSQRTGGIETQYF.

The chain couples TRBV13 to TRBJ2-3; 9 nucleotides align to TRBD1. With V trimmed by 3 bases and J by 3 bases, 7 bases remained unmatched. The germline V gene has CDR1 PRHDT and CDR2 FYEKMQ (reference sequence). The CDR3 is 16 residues long. CDR3 region: CASSFADRGRTDTQYF. CDR3 nucleotides: TGTGCCAGCAGCTTCGCCGACAGGGGGAGAACAGATACGCAGTATTTT.

This chain joins TRBV12-3 or TRBV12-4 and TRBJ2-3; 8 bases are a match to TRBD2. CDR3 size: 15 residues. V lost 4 bases to trimming and J lost 4 bases; unmatched junction nucleotides: 7. CDR3 sequence reads: CASSSSGGTADTQYF. The CDR3 DNA reads TGTGCCAGCAGTTCGAGCGGGGGAACGGCAGATACGCAGTATTTT.

The rearrangement links TRBV5-1 to TRBJ2-3; 14 bases align to TRBD2. Per the germline V gene, CDR1 is SGHRS and CDR2 is YFSETQ. CDR3 size: 18 residues. The ends lost 4 bases at V and 0 bases at J; junction bases unmatched: 7. CDR3 DNA: TGCGCCAGCAGCCTGGGACTAGCGGGGGAGACTAGCACAGATACGCAGTATTTT. Protein sequence: CASSLGLAGETSTDTQYF.

This clonotype was seen only a few times. The J gene is TRBJ2-4, the V gene TRBV11-2, with D possibly TRBD1 on 7 matching bases. The J call may be incorrect, as the DNA end agrees better with TRBJ2-5. The CDR3 totals 14 residues. Germline V gives CDR1 SGHAT, CDR2 FQNNGV. CDR3: CASIQGGLEETQYF. As DNA, the CDR3 is TGTGCCAGCATCCAGGGGGGTTTGGAGGAGACCCAGTACTTC.

V is TRBV6-2 or TRBV6-3 and J is TRBJ1-5; 7 bases agree with TRBD1. Germline CDR1 MNHEY, CDR2 SVGEGT. J gave up 7 bases and V 6 bases, and 6 bases lay outside the gene matches. This CDR3 comprises 13 residues. CDR3 amino acids: CASRGTVGQPQHF. The DNA of the CDR3 is TGTGCCAGCAGGGGGACAGTAGGCCAGCCCCAGCATTTT.

This clonotype was detected a few times. The J gene is TRBJ2-1, the V gene TRBV5-1; D is possibly TRBD2 (5 bases). The germline V gene encodes CDR1 SGHRS and CDR2 YFSETQ. The CDR3 has 13 residues. Trimming removed 4 bases at V and 5 bases at J, with 10 bases between. This CDR3 reads CASSPGLHNEQFF. Here the CDR3 DNA reads TGCGCCAGCAGCCCAGGACTGCACAATGAGCAGTTCTTC. The full variable domain, with the rest looked up from reference TRBV5-1 and TRBJ2-1, is KAGVTQTPRYLIKTRGQQVTLSCSPISGHRSVSWYQQTPGQGLQFLFEYFSETQRNKGNFPGRFSGRQFSNSRSEMNVSTLELGDSALYLCASSPGLHNEQFFGPGTRLTVL.

This clonotype was counted a few times. This chain joins TRBV5-6 and TRBJ1-2; 9 bases match TRBD1. Germline V gene data show CDR1 as SGHDT and CDR2 as YYEEEE. V lost 3 bases to trimming and J lost 4 bases; unmatched junction nucleotides: 10. The CDR3 totals 16 residues. This chain's CDR3 is CASSSFFLTGGYGYTF. The CDR3 DNA is TGTGCCAGCAGCTCCTTCTTCCTGACAGGGGGCTATGGCTACACCTTC.